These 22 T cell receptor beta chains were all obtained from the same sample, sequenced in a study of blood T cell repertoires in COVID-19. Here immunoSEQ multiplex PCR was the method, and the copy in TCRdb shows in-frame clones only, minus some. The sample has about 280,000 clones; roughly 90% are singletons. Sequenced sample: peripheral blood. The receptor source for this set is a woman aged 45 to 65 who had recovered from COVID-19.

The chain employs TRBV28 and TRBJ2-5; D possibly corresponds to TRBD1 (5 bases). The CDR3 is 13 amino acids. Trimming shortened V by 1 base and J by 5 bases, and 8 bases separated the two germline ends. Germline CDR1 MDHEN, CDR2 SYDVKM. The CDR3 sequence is CASSLSGLETQYF. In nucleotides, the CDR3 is TGTGCCAGCAGTTTATCAGGGTTGGAGACCCAGTACTTC.

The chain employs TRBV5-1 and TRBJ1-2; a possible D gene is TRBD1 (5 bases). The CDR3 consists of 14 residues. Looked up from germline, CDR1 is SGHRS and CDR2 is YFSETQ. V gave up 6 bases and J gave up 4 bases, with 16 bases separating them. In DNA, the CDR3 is TGCGCCAGCACCGCGTCGGGGGGTGGCTATGGCTACACCTTC. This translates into CASTASGGGYGYTF.

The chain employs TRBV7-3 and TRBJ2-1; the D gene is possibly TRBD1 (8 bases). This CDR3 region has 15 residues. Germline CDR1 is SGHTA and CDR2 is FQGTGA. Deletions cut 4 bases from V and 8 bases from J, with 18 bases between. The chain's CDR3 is CASSSRGLQGDEQFF. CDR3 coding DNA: TGTGCCAGCAGCTCCCGGGGACTACAGGGGGATGAGCAGTTCTTC.

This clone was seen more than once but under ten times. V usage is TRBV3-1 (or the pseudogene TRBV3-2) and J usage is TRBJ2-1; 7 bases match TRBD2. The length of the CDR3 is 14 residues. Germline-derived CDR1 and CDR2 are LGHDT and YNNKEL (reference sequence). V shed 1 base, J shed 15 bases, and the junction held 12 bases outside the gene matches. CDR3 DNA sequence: TGTGCCAGCAGCCAAGGGGTTTCGGCGGGGGAAGGGTTCTTC. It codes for CASSQGVSAGEGFF.

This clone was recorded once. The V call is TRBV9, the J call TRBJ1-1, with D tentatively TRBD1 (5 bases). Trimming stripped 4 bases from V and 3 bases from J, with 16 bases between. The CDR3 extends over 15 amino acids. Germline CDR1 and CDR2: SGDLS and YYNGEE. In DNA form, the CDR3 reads TGTGCCAGCAGCATCACGCCTCGGGGGGACACTGAAGCTTTCTTT. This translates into CASSITPRGDTEAFF.

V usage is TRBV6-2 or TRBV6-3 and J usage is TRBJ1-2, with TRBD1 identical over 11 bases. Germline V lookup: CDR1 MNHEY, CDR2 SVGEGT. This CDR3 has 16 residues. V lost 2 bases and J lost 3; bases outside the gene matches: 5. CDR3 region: CASSYSRDRGDYGYTF. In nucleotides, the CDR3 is TGTGCCAGCAGTTACAGCCGGGACAGGGGGGACTATGGCTACACCTTC.

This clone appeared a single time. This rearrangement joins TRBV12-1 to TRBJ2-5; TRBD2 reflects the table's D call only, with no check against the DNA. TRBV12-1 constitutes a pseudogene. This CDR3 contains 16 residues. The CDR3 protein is CASSFGYPGGPETQYF. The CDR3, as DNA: TGTGCCAGCAGCTTTGGGTACCCGGGGGGGCCGGAGACCCAGTACTTC.

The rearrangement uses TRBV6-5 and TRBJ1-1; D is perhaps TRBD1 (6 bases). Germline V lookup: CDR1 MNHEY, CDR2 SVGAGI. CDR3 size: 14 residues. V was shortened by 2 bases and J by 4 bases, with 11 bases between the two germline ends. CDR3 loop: CASSYTGRSTEAFF. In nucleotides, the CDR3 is TGTGCCAGCAGTTACACAGGGCGTAGCACTGAAGCTTTCTTT.

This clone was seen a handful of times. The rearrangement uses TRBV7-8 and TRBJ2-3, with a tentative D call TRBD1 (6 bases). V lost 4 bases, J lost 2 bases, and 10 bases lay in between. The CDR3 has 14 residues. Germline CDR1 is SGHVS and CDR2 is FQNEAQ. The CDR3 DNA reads TGTGCCAGCAGCTACGGACAGCTCACAGATACGCAGTATTTT. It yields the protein CASSYGQLTDTQYF.

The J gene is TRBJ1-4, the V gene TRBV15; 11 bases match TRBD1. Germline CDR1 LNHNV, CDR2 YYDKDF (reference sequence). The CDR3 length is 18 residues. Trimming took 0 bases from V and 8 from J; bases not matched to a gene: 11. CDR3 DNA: TGTGCCACCAGCAGAGATCGGGACAGGGGGTCCCTGCGGGAAAAACTGTTTTTT. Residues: CATSRDRDRGSLREKLFF.

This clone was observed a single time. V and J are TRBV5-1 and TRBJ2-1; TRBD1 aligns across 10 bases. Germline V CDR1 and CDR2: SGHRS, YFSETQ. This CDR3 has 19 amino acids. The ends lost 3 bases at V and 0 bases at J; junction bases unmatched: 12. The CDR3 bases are TGCGCCAGCAGCTCAGGGACAGGGGCCATTCAGAGCTCCTACAATGAGCAGTTCTTC. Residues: CASSSGTGAIQSSYNEQFF.

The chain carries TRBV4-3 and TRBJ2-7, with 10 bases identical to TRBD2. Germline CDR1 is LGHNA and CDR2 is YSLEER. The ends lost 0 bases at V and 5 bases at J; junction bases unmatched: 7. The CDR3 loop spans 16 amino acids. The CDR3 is CASSQDVGTSENEQYF. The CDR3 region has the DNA TGCGCCAGCAGCCAAGATGTTGGGACTAGCGAGAACGAGCAGTACTTC.

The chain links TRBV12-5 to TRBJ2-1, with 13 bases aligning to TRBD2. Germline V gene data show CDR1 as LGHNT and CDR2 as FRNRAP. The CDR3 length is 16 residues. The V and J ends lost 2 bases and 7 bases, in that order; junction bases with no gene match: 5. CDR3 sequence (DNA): TGTGCTAGTGGTTTGCCCACTAGCGGGGGGGTTAATGAGCAGTTCTTC. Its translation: CASGLPTSGGVNEQFF.

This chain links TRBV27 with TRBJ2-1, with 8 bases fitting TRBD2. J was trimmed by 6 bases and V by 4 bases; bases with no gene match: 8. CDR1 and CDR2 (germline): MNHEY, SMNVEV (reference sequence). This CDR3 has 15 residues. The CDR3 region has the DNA TGTGCCAGCAGTTACGCGGGACTAGGCGCCAATGAGCAGTTCTTC. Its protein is CASSYAGLGANEQFF.

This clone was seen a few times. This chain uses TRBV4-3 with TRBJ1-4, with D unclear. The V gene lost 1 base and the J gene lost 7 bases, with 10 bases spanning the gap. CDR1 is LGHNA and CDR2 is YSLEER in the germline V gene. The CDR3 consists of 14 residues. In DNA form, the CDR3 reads TGCGCCAGCAGCCAAGCACTCGGGGTTGAAAAACTGTTTTTT. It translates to CASSQALGVEKLFF.

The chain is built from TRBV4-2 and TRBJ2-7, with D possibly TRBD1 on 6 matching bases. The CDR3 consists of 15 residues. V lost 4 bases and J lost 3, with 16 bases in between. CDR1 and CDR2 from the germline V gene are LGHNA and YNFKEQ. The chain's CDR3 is CASSPSAGTSYEQYF. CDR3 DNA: TGTGCCAGCAGCCCCTCGGCCGGGACAAGCTACGAGCAGTACTTC.

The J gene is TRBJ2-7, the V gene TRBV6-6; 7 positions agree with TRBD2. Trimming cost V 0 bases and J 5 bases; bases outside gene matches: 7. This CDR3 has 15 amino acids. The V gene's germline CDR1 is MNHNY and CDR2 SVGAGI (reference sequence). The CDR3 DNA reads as TGTGCCAGCAGTTACTCGAACGGGGGGAGGAACGAGCAGTACTTC. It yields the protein CASSYSNGGRNEQYF.

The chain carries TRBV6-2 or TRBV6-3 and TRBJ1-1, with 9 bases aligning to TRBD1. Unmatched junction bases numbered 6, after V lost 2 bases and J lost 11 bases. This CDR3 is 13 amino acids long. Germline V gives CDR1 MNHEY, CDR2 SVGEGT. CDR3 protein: CASSYRDRDVAFF. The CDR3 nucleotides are TGTGCCAGCAGTTACCGGGACAGGGACGTGGCTTTCTTT.

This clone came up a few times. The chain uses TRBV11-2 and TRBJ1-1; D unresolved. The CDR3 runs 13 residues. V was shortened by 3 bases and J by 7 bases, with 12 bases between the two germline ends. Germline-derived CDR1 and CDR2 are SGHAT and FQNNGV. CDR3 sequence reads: CASSFTLLSEAFF. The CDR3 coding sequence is TGTGCCAGCAGCTTTACGTTGCTGAGTGAAGCTTTCTTT.

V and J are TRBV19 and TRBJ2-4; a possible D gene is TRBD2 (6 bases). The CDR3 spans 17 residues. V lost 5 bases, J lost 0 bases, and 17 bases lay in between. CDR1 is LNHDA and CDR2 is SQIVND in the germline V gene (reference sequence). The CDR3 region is CASSPYLRGIAKNIQYF. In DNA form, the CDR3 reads TGTGCCAGTAGTCCCTATCTTCGGGGGATAGCCAAAAACATTCAGTACTTC.

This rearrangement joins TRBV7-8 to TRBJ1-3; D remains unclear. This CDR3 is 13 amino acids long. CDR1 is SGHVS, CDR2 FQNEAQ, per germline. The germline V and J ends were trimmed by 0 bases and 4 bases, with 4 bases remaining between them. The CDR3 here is CASSLARGNTIYF. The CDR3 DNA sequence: TGTGCCAGCAGCTTAGCGCGGGGAAACACCATATATTTT.

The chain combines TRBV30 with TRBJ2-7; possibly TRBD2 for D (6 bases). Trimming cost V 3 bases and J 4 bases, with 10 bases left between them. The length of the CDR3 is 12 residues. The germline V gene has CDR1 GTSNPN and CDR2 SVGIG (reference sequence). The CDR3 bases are TGTGCCTGGAGGGAGGGACTGTACGAGCAGTACTTC. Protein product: CAWREGLYEQYF.